What follows are 15 T cell receptor beta chains derived from one specimen sequenced in a study of blood T cell repertoires in COVID-19. Using immunoSEQ multiplex PCR, the repertoire was profiled, and TCRdb retains in-frame clones only, with some absent. The repertoire has 270,000 or so clones, 80% to 90% of them found once; the top ten carry approximately 4.2%. Sequencing input: peripheral blood. The receptors were sampled from a man aged 40-49 years with acute or convalescent COVID-19.

The chain couples TRBV24-1 to TRBJ1-3; a weak D match, TRBD1 (5 bases). The CDR3 spans 17 residues. V lost 4 bases and J lost 1, with 16 bases in between. CDR1 is KGHDR and CDR2 is SFDVKD in the germline V gene. The CDR3 nucleotides read TGTGCCACCAGTGAAGGCAGGGCAGACCGGTCTGGAAACACCATATATTTT. This sequence encodes CATSEGRADRSGNTIYF.

The chain joins TRBV4-1 to TRBJ2-3, with D tentatively TRBD2 (5 bases). V was pared by 0 bases and J by 0 bases, with 10 bases between. Germline loops: CDR1 MGHRA, CDR2 YSYEKL. The CDR3 is made up of 16 amino acids. CDR3 sequence: CASSQDSGSSTDTQYF. CDR3 bases: TGCGCCAGCAGCCAAGACAGCGGCTCTAGCACAGATACGCAGTATTTT.

This clone was recorded once. The V gene is TRBV28, the J gene TRBJ2-7, with 7 bases matching TRBD1. The J segment lost 13 bases and the V segment lost 2 bases, leaving 5 bases of the junction unmatched. This CDR3 comprises 11 residues. The germline gives CDR1 MDHEN, CDR2 SYDVKM. CDR3 protein: CASSLRTGSYF. CDR3 sequence (DNA): TGTGCCAGCAGTTTAAGGACAGGCTCTTACTTC.

The chain links TRBV10-2 to TRBJ1-6, with TRBD1 matching 7 bases. The germline CDR1 and CDR2 sequences are WSHSY and SAAADI. This CDR3 contains 13 residues. V gave up 7 bases and J gave up 9 bases; unmatched junction bases: 6. The CDR3 nucleotides read TGCGCCAGCATTGGGACAGTTGGTTCACCCCTCCACTTT. Amino acids: CASIGTVGSPLHF.

The rearrangement uses TRBV2 and TRBJ1-2, with 7 bases that match TRBD1. This CDR3 spans 14 amino acids. Germline trimming cut 5 bases from V and 5 bases from J; bases unmatched to any gene: 8. The V gene's germline CDR1 is SNHLY and CDR2 FYNNEI. DNA for the CDR3: TGTGCCAGCAGTACCGACAGGGTCCGTTATGGCTACACCTTC. Its translation is CASSTDRVRYGYTF.

In its sample, this clone was seen a few times. The V and J genes are TRBV11-2 and TRBJ2-1; tentatively, D is TRBD1 (6 bases). The germline V gene encodes CDR1 SGHAT and CDR2 FQNNGV. V was cut by 7 bases and J by 5 bases, with 12 bases left in between. This CDR3 is built from 13 residues. CDR3: CASTYGQNNEQFF. DNA of the CDR3: TGTGCCAGCACCTATGGACAGAACAATGAGCAGTTCTTC.

V usage is TRBV11-2 and J usage is TRBJ2-7; D is possibly TRBD1 (6 bases). CDR3 length: 15 residues. The V gene lost 5 bases and the J gene lost 0 bases, with 14 bases spanning the gap. Germline assignment: CDR1 SGHAT and CDR2 FQNNGV. This CDR3 reads CASSRTDKPSYEQYF. Written as DNA, the CDR3 is TGTGCCAGCAGCCGGACAGACAAACCCTCCTACGAGCAGTACTTC. Looking up the rest from reference TRBV11-2 and TRBJ2-7 gives the full variable domain: EAGVAQSPRYKIIEKRQSVAFWCNPISGHATLYWYQQILGQGPKLLIQFQNNGVVDDSQLPKDRFSAERLKGVDSTLKIQPAKLEDSAVYLCASSRTDKPSYEQYFGPGTRLTVT.

The rearrangement links TRBV6-6 to TRBJ2-4; weak D call: TRBD1 (6 bases). Trimming removed 2 bases from V and 3 bases from J, with 14 bases in between. Germline-derived CDR1 and CDR2 are MNHNY and SVGAGI (reference sequence). This CDR3 has 16 amino acids. CDR3 bases: TGTGCCAGCAGTTACGGAACAGGGCAGGGCAAAAACATTCAGTACTTC. Amino acids: CASSYGTGQGKNIQYF.

The rearrangement uses TRBV19 and TRBJ1-2, with D hard to call. The V end was cut by 5 bases, the J end by 7 bases, with 11 bases between. The CDR3 runs to 12 residues. From germline, CDR1 is LNHDA and CDR2 SQIVND (reference sequence). Written as DNA, the CDR3 is TGTGCCAGTAGTCGGGAGGGTCCTGGCTACACCTTC. It codes for CASSREGPGYTF.

This chain connects TRBV30 to TRBJ1-4; unclear D gene. Trimming shortened V by 1 base and J by 7 bases, and 10 bases separated the two germline ends. The CDR3 is 13 amino acids. Per the germline V gene, CDR1 is GTSNPN and CDR2 is SVGIG (reference sequence). The CDR3 DNA follows: TGTGCCTGGAGTGGTGGAGTTTTTGAAAAACTGTTTTTT. As protein: CAWSGGVFEKLFF.

The V gene is TRBV27, the J gene TRBJ2-2, with TRBD1 as a possible D gene (6 bases). Germline loops: CDR1 MNHEY, CDR2 SMNVEV (reference sequence). The V gene lost 5 bases and the J gene lost 0 bases, with 10 bases spanning the gap. The CDR3 contains 15 residues. The CDR3: CASSKRTANTGELFF. The CDR3 coding sequence is TGTGCCAGCAGTAAGCGGACAGCGAACACCGGGGAGCTGTTTTTT.

V usage is TRBV19 and J usage is TRBJ1-5; 11 bases map to TRBD1. The germline CDR1 and CDR2 sequences are LNHDA and SQIVND (reference sequence). The length of the CDR3 is 15 residues. J lost 7 bases, V lost 6 bases, and 8 bases had no gene match. The chain's CDR3 is CASRALDRGHQPQHF. CDR3 nucleotide sequence: TGTGCCAGTAGGGCTCTGGACAGGGGGCACCAGCCCCAGCATTTT.

The CDR3 sequence is CAWNSGTPTEAFF. CDR3 in DNA: TGTGCCTGGAACTCCGGGACACCGACTGAAGCTTTCTTT. The genes are TRBV30 and TRBJ1-1; a possible D gene is TRBD1 (6 bases). This CDR3 comprises 13 residues. Trimming stripped 4 bases from V and 5 bases from J, with 14 bases between. Germline lookup yields CDR1 GTSNPN and CDR2 SVGIG (reference sequence). The variable domain in full, completed from reference TRBV30 and TRBJ1-1, reads SQTIHQWPATLVQPVGSPLSLECTVEGTSNPNLYWYRQAAGRGLQLLFYSVGIGQISSEVPQNLSASRPQDRQFILSSKKLLLSDSGFYLCAWNSGTPTEAFFGQGTRLTVV.

CDR3 in amino acids: CASSPTADDYGYTF. CDR3 nucleotides: TGTGCCAGCTCCCCCACTGCGGATGACTATGGCTACACCTTC. The gene calls are TRBV18 and TRBJ1-2, with no clear D. Germline CDR1 and CDR2: KGHSH and LQKENI. V shed 6 bases and J shed 3 bases, with 14 bases lying between them. The CDR3 totals 14 residues.

The genes are TRBV15 and TRBJ1-2; 7 nucleotides agree with TRBD1. With V trimmed by 0 bases and J by 4 bases, 11 bases remained unmatched. Germline CDR1 reads LNHNV; CDR2 reads YYDKDF (reference sequence). This CDR3 is built from 17 residues. The CDR3 region has the DNA TGTGCCACCAGCAGAGAGAGGGGTGGCAGGGGGGCCTATGGCTACACCTTC. The encoded protein is CATSRERGGRGAYGYTF. Using reference TRBV15 and TRBJ1-2 for the parts outside the CDR3, the full variable domain is DAMVIQNPRYQVTQFGKPVTLSCSQTLNHNVMYWYQQKSSQAPKLLFHYYDKDFNNEADTPDNFQSRRPNTSFCFLDIRSPGLGDTAMYLCATSRERGGRGAYGYTFGSGTRLTVV.